This is a list of T cell receptor beta chains from one sample in a study of radiation and T cells in renal cell carcinoma. Libraries were prepared by immunoSEQ multiplex PCR; TCRdb keeps only in-frame clonotypes and omits some of them. The table has 120,000 to 150,000 clones, 86% seen once. Sequencing used blood, obtained from a patient whose treatment included radiotherapy and nephrectomy. The receptors stem from a woman in her forties or fifties with renal cell carcinoma. The CDR3 runs from the conserved cysteine through the conserved F or W. D genes are given only for firm matches. Clone size is shown for a subset of rows, as once, few, many or a class of expanded clone.

clone_size	v_call	d_call	j_call	cdr3_aa	cdr3_nt
-	TRBV19	TRBD2	TRBJ2-3	CASRHSSGGAWGTDTQYF	TGTGCCAGTAGACATAGTAGCGGGGGGGCCTGGGGCACAGATACGCAGTATTTT
-	TRBV29-1	TRBD1	TRBJ2-1	CSVDRDRGYNEQFF	TGCAGCGTTGACCGAGACAGGGGTTACAATGAGCAGTTCTTC
-	TRBV10-1	-	TRBJ2-7	CASSDPAEGDYEQYF	TGCGCCAGCAGCGATCCGGCAGAGGGAGACTACGAGCAGTACTTC
once	TRBV9	TRBD2	TRBJ2-3	CASSVGVAGTDTQYF	TGTGCCAGCAGCGTAGGGGTAGCGGGGACGGATACGCAGTATTTT
-	TRBV14	-	TRBJ2-6	CASSRRVGVGANVLTF	TGTGCCAGCAGCCGTCGAGTTGGGGTTGGGGCCAACGTCCTGACTTTC
-	TRBV19	-	TRBJ2-7	CASSIGGNEQYF	TGTGCCAGTAGTATCGGAGGGAACGAGCAGTACTTC
-	TRBV7-8	TRBD1	TRBJ2-7	CASSIRGTGHSYEQYF	TGTGCCAGCAGCATACGGGGGACAGGCCACTCCTACGAGCAGTACTTC
-	TRBV27	TRBD2	TRBJ2-2	CASSLPPAGGVGELFF	TGTGCCAGCAGTCTACCCCCGGCGGGAGGGGTCGGGGAGCTGTTTTTT
-	TRBV4-1	-	TRBJ2-3	CASSHDWGSTDTQYF	TGCGCCAGCAGCCATGATTGGGGTAGCACAGATACGCAGTATTTT
few	TRBV25-1	-	TRBJ1-4	CASSEYGPHEKLFF	TGTGCCAGCAGTGAATATGGGCCCCATGAAAAACTGTTTTTT
-	TRBV28	-	TRBJ1-2	CASSFLENYGYTF	TGTGCCAGCAGTTTTCTGGAAAACTATGGCTACACCTTC
few	TRBV4-1	TRBD1	TRBJ1-1	CASSHDLRQGEAFF	TGCGCCAGCAGCCACGATCTTCGACAGGGAGAAGCTTTCTTT
-	TRBV10-3	TRBD2	TRBJ2-3	CAITPSLADTDTQYF	TGTGCCATCACCCCGTCACTAGCGGATACAGATACGCAGTATTTT
-	TRBV20-1	-	TRBJ1-1	CRGGQNTEAFF	TGTAGGGGGGGTCAGAACACTGAAGCTTTCTTT
few	TRBV2	TRBD1	TRBJ1-1	CASRRQGSTEAFF	TGTGCCAGCAGAAGACAGGGGAGCACTGAAGCTTTCTTT
-	TRBV19	-	TRBJ2-7	CASSGPLDGYYEQYF	TGTGCCAGTAGCGGTCCCCTGGACGGATACTACGAGCAGTACTTC
-	TRBV10-3	TRBD1	TRBJ2-7	CAKHRDRAFWGSYEQYF	TGTGCCAAACACCGGGACAGGGCCTTCTGGGGTTCCTACGAGCAGTACTTC
-	TRBV7-8	-	TRBJ1-5	CASSLRGKVNNQPQHF	TGTGCCAGCAGCTTGAGGGGCAAGGTTAACAATCAGCCCCAGCATTTT
-	TRBV6-1	-	TRBJ2-2	CASTEGRTGELFF	TGTGCCAGCACCGAGGGTAGGACCGGGGAGCTGTTTTTT
-	TRBV15	-	TRBJ2-5	CATSRESETQYF	TGTGCCACCAGCAGAGAGTCAGAGACCCAGTACTTC
-	TRBV4-1	-	TRBJ1-1	CASSQAGYLDTEAFF	TGCGCCAGCAGCCAAGCAGGGTACTTGGACACTGAAGCTTTCTTT
-	TRBV9	-	TRBJ1-2	CASSVAGRGSYGYTF	TGTGCCAGCAGCGTAGCTGGGAGGGGTAGCTATGGCTACACCTTC
-	TRBV7-2	-	TRBJ1-1	CASSFGENTEAFF	TGTGCCAGCAGCTTCGGGGAGAACACTGAAGCTTTCTTT
-	TRBV7-9	-	TRBJ2-1	CASSLRSDGRSSYNEQFF	TGTGCCAGCAGCCTTCGATCGGACGGGCGGAGCTCCTACAATGAGCAGTTCTTC
-	TRBV6-1	TRBD1	TRBJ1-5	CASSGSTQGAGNQPQHF	TGTGCCAGCAGTGGGAGCACTCAGGGGGCCGGCAATCAGCCCCAGCATTTT
-	TRBV9	-	TRBJ2-1	CASSRSSLGDEQFF	TGTGCCAGCAGCCGTAGTAGTCTCGGGGATGAGCAGTTCTTC